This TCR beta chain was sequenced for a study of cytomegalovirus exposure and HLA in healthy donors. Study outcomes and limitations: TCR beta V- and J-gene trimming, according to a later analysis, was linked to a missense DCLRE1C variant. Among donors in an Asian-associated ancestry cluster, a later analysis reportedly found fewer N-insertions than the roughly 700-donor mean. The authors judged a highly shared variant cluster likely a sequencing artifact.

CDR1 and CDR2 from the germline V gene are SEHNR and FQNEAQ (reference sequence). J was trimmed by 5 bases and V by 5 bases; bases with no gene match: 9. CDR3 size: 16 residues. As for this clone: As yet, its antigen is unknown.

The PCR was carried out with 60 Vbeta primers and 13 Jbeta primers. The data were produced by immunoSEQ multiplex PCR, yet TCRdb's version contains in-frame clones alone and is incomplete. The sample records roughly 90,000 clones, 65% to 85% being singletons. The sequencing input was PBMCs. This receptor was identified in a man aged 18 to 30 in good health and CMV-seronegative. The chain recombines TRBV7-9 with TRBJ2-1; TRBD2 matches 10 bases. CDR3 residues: CASSPPSGSLDNEQFF. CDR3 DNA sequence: TGTGCCAGCAGCCCCCCTAGCGGGAGTCTCGACAATGAGCAGTTCTTC.